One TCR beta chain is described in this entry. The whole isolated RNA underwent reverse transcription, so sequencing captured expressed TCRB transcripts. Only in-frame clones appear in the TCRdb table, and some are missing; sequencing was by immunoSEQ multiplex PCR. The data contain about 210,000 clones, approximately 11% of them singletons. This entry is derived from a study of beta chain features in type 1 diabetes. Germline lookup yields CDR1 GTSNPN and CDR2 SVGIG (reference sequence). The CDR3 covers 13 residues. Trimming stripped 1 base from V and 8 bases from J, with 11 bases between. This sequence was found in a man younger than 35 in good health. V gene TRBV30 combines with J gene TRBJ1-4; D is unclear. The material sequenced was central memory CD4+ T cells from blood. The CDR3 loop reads CAWSGRVGEKLFF. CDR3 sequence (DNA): TGTGCCTGGAGTGGCCGGGTCGGAGAAAAACTGTTTTTT.